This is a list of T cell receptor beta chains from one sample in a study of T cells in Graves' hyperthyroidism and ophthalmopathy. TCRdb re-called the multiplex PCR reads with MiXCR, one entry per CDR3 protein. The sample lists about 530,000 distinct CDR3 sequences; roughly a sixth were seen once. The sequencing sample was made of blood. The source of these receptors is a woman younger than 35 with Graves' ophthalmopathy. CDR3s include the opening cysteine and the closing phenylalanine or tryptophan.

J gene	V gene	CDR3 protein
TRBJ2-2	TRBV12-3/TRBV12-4	CASSLLGGAGELFF
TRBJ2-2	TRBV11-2	CASSPTSGRGTGELFF
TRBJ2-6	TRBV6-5	CASSYEEGRAPGANVLTF
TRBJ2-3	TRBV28	CASSLAGAADTQYF
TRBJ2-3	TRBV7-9	CAIGTGPDTQYF
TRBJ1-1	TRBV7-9	CASSSQGYSTEAFF
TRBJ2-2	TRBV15	CATSRDTGTGPNGELFF
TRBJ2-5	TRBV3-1	CASSQGGGVGETQYF
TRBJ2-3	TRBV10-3	CATSYSLNGAEQYF
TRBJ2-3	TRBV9	CASSPVAGESTDTQYF
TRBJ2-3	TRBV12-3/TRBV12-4	CASSPGNSRNTQYF
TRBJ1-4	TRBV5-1	CASSLAAQRGEKLFF
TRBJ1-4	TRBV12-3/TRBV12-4	CASSLPRDAATNEKLFF
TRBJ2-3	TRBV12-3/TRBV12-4	CASSSRASGRARQAYF
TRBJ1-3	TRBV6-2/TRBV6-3	CASSYSVGSSGNTIYF
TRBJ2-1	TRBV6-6	CASSYSSGGPYNEQFF
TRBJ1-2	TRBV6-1	CASSGSYGYGYTF
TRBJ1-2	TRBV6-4	CASSDSTKRRGGYTF
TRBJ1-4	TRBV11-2	CASSLVVSRDSNEKLFF
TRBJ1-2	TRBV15	CATSSETYGYTF
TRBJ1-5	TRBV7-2	CASSSDGANQPQHF
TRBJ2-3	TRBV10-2	CASSETRKGTDTQYF
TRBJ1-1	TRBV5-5	CASSLGTGYTEAFF